Below are 18 T cell receptor beta chains sequenced from a single sample in a study of human T cells and chemical hapten exposure. TCRdb re-derived calls from the RACE reads in MiXCR, one entry per CDR3 protein. Of 55,000 to 75,000 distinct CDR3 sequences in the sample, over 10% are singletons; the top ten hold roughly 2.3%. The time point was: patch test 3, about 24 weeks after DPC sensitization. Specified treatment: therapeutic diphenylcyclopropenone sensitization with weekly scalp DPC. This specimen consisted of whole blood, obtained in connection with sensitization to the hapten diphenylcyclopropenone (DPC). Every receptor here comes from a man under 40 with alopecia areata. Some clones in this sample may be carry-over from other donors' samples.

This clonotype appeared once. V gene TRBV5-6 combines with J gene TRBJ1-1, with D possibly being TRBD1 (6 bases). V shed 2 bases and J shed 5 bases, with 13 bases lying between them. Looked up from germline, CDR1 is SGHDT and CDR2 is YYEEEE. The CDR3 totals 14 residues. CDR3 in DNA: TGTGCCAGCAGCTTCACAAGAAGGGGGACTGAAGCTTTCTTT. It encodes CASSFTRRGTEAFF.

The table lists this clonotype with a few counts. The V call is TRBV3-1, the J call TRBJ2-2, with a possible D match to TRBD2 (6 bases). CDR1 is LGHDT and CDR2 is YNNKEL in the germline V gene (reference sequence). The V and J ends lost 0 bases and 14 bases respectively, with 19 bases between them. There are 15 residues in the CDR3. The CDR3 spells CASSQDLAGPGQLFF. CDR3 sequence (DNA): TGTGCCAGCAGCCAAGATCTCGCGGGGCCTGGGCAACTGTTTTTT.

Ten or more counts support this clonotype. The chain combines TRBV9 with TRBJ1-1; a possible D gene is TRBD1 (5 bases). This CDR3 region has 18 residues. CDR1 is SGDLS and CDR2 is YYNGEE in the germline V gene. The V gene lost 6 bases and the J gene lost 6 bases, with 30 bases spanning the gap. CDR3: CASTLLPASGVRDAEAFF. Written as DNA, the CDR3 is TGTGCCAGCACCCTCCTCCCCGCTAGCGGCGTTCGGGACGCTGAAGCTTTCTTT.

This chain uses TRBV9 with TRBJ2-3; 10 bases map to TRBD2. Losses at the gene ends were 4 bases for V and 1 base for J; bases not matched to a gene: 6. Germline CDR1 is SGDLS and CDR2 is YYNGEE. The CDR3 sequence is 16 residues long. The CDR3 bases are TGTGCCAGCAGCTTTGCCCTAGCGGGGGGCACAGATACGCAGTATTTT. This sequence encodes CASSFALAGGTDTQYF.

This clonotype was recorded a few times. This chain uses TRBV4-1 with TRBJ2-7, with D possibly being TRBD1 (6 bases). Germline CDR1 MGHRA, CDR2 YSYEKL. The CDR3 length is 15 residues. Trimming removed 1 base from V and 0 bases from J, with 10 bases in between. The CDR3 nucleotides read TGCGCCAGCAGCCAAGTGGCCAGGGGCTCCTACGAGCAGTACTTC. Translated, it gives CASSQVARGSYEQYF.

CDR3 sequence reads: CASSALDSGGAKTQYF. CDR3 sequence (DNA): TGTGCCAGCAGCGCATTAGATAGCGGGGGGGCGAAGACCCAGTACTTC. V and J are TRBV7-8 and TRBJ2-5, with 11 bases aligning to TRBD2. The CDR3 is 16 amino acids. Unmatched junction bases numbered 11, after V lost 5 bases and J lost 6 bases. The V gene's germline CDR1 is SGHVS and CDR2 FQNEAQ.

This clonotype has only a few counts. This chain uses TRBV2 with TRBJ2-7, with D perhaps matching TRBD2 (7 bases). Germline V lookup: CDR1 SNHLY, CDR2 FYNNEI. V gave up 3 bases and J gave up 0 bases, with 12 bases separating them. The CDR3 spans 15 residues. CDR3 protein: CASSDEGDYSYEQYF. In DNA, the CDR3 is TGTGCCAGCAGTGATGAGGGGGACTACTCCTACGAGCAGTACTTC.

This clonotype appeared a few times. The chain employs TRBV7-3 and TRBJ2-5; D is ambiguous. With 2 bases removed from V and 5 bases from J, the gap between germline ends came to 12 bases. CDR1 is SGHTA and CDR2 is FQGTGA in the germline V gene. This CDR3 is 14 amino acids long. The DNA of the CDR3 is TGTGCCAGCAGCTTACGGGTAGCTAAGGAGACCCAGTACTTC. Amino acid sequence: CASSLRVAKETQYF. The full variable domain, with the rest looked up from reference TRBV7-3 and TRBJ2-5, is GAGVSQTPSNKVTEKGKYVELRCDPISGHTALYWYRQSLGQGPEFLIYFQGTGAADDSGLPNDRFFAVRPEGSVSTLKIQRTERGDSAVYLCASSLRVAKETQYFGPGTRLLVL.

The rearrangement joins TRBV7-6 to TRBJ2-7; 8 positions match TRBD1. Germline V gene data show CDR1 as SGHVS and CDR2 as FNYEAQ. V was clipped by 1 base and J by 2 bases; unmatched bases: 7. There are 16 residues in the CDR3. The CDR3 loop reads CASSLVAGTGTYEQYF. The CDR3 DNA sequence: TGTGCCAGCAGCTTAGTGGCCGGGACAGGAACCTACGAGCAGTACTTC.

This clonotype was counted a few times. This sequence joins TRBV7-2 and TRBJ2-6; no firm D call. Trimming removed 6 bases at V and 0 bases at J, with 12 bases between. CDR3 size: 16 residues. Per germline, CDR1 SGHTA and CDR2 FQGNSA. The CDR3 DNA reads as TGTGCCAGCAGTCGGGCCCTTAACTCTGGGGCCAACGTCCTGACTTTC. Translated, it gives CASSRALNSGANVLTF.

This clonotype was seen ten or more times. The V call is TRBV5-1, the J call TRBJ2-7; maybe TRBD2 (7 bases). Germline V gene data show CDR1 as SGHRS and CDR2 as YFSETQ. CDR3 size: 15 residues. V shed 0 bases and J shed 3 bases, with 13 bases lying between them. The CDR3 reads CASSLEGRGLYEQYF. CDR3 nucleotides: TGCGCCAGCAGCTTGGAGGGGCGGGGGCTCTACGAGCAGTACTTC.

This clonotype was picked up many times. The CDR3 here is CASSFVGVEVKNIQYF. The CDR3 bases are TGTGCCAGCAGTTTCGTAGGGGTTGAGGTCAAAAACATTCAGTACTTC. The chain carries TRBV12-3 or TRBV12-4 and TRBJ2-4; possibly TRBD1 for D (5 bases). Trimming removed 3 bases from V and 3 bases from J, with 15 bases in between. The CDR3 sequence is 16 residues long.

This clonotype was observed a handful of times. The chain is built from TRBV6-6 and TRBJ1-4; 7 positions match TRBD1. V lost 6 bases, J lost 4 bases, and 5 bases stayed unmatched. Per the germline V gene, CDR1 is MNHNY and CDR2 is SVGAGI (reference sequence). There are 14 residues in the CDR3. The chain's CDR3 is CASSRRQGNEKLFF. The CDR3 nucleotides are TGTGCCAGCAGCCGCCGACAGGGTAATGAAAAACTGTTTTTT.

This clonotype was observed at least ten times. V and J are TRBV12-3 or TRBV12-4 and TRBJ2-6; a weak D match, TRBD1 (6 bases). The CDR3 is made up of 14 amino acids. Between the trimmed V and J ends, which lost 5 bases and 4 bases, there was a span of 9 bases. This chain's CDR3 is CASSGQSGANVLTF. The CDR3, as DNA: TGTGCCAGCAGTGGACAGTCCGGGGCCAACGTCCTGACTTTC.

This clonotype was observed many times. This sequence joins TRBV28 and TRBJ1-2, with unresolved D. CDR3 size: 14 residues. Germline-derived CDR1 and CDR2 are MDHEN and SYDVKM. V dropped 5 bases and J dropped 1 base, with 11 bases sitting between them. Here the CDR3 reads CASSPRQNNYGYTF. CDR3 nucleotide sequence: TGTGCCAGCAGTCCCAGACAAAATAACTATGGCTACACCTTC.

In its sample, this clonotype was seen many times. The chain links TRBV7-9 to TRBJ2-1; maybe TRBD1 (5 bases). The germline V and J ends were trimmed by 5 bases and 1 base, with 12 bases remaining between them. The CDR3 runs to 15 residues. The germline CDR1 and CDR2 sequences are SEHNR and FQNEAQ (reference sequence). The CDR3 coding sequence is TGTGCCAGCAGCCGTGGGCAGGGATCCTACAATGAGCAGTTCTTC. It specifies CASSRGQGSYNEQFF.

The chain has TRBV7-6 and TRBJ2-3; 13 bases are a match to TRBD2. The CDR3 totals 17 residues. V shed 5 bases, J shed 2 bases, and the junction held 7 bases outside the gene matches. CDR1 and CDR2 (germline): SGHVS, FNYEAQ. The CDR3 nucleotides read TGTGCCAGCAGCCGCTCGACTAGCGGGGGGTACACAGATACGCAGTATTTT. Amino acid sequence: CASSRSTSGGYTDTQYF.

V is TRBV6-6 and J is TRBJ2-1, with D perhaps given as TRBD1 or TRBD2 (5 bases each). CDR3 length equals 14 residues. The germline gives CDR1 MNHNY, CDR2 SVGAGI (reference sequence). Deletions cut 4 bases from V and 0 bases from J, with 7 bases between. The CDR3 sequence: CASSSGSSYNEQFF. In DNA, the CDR3 is TGTGCCAGCAGTTCAGGGAGCTCCTACAATGAGCAGTTCTTC.